One and the same sample provided the 3 T cell receptor beta chains below, sequenced in a study of cytomegalovirus exposure and HLA in healthy donors. The PCR had 60 Vbeta and 13 Jbeta primers. Sequencing was performed with immunoSEQ multiplex PCR; in TCRdb, only in-frame clones are kept and a portion is missing. The sample has under 200,000 clones; around 74% are singletons. Source material: PBMCs. All receptors come from a woman aged 25-40 years in good health and CMV-seronegative.

This rearrangement joins TRBV9 to TRBJ1-2, with a tentative D call TRBD1 (5 bases). Germline V gene lookup returns CDR1 SGDLS and CDR2 YYNGEE. The CDR3 spans 19 residues. Between the trimmed V and J ends, which lost 0 bases and 4 bases, there was a span of 25 bases. This chain's CDR3 is CASSVDEATRGREGYGYTF. The CDR3 region has the DNA TGTGCCAGCAGCGTAGATGAAGCCACGCGGGGCAGGGAGGGCTATGGCTACACCTTC.

Comments on this clone: One junction end does not reproduce the germline sequence, and a read error may be involved. The chain couples TRBV7-9 to TRBJ1-5, with a tentative D call TRBD1 (6 bases). This CDR3 spans 17 amino acids. The germline V gene encodes CDR1 SEHNR and CDR2 FQNEAQ (reference sequence). CDR3 in amino acids: CASSLASTGSSNQPRHF. DNA of the CDR3: TGTGCCAGCAGCTTAGCATCGACAGGATCTAGCAATCAGCCCCGGCATTTT.

This clone was counted between two and nine times. The chain has TRBV6-4 and TRBJ2-1; TRBD1 aligns across 9 bases. Trimming took 0 bases from V and 3 from J; bases not matched to a gene: 0. CDR1 MRHNA and CDR2 SNTAGT come from the germline V gene. This CDR3 is built from 15 residues. The CDR3 sequence is CASSDSTGGYNEQFF. The CDR3 DNA sequence: TGTGCCAGCAGTGACTCGACAGGGGGCTACAATGAGCAGTTCTTC.